A single sample gave rise to the 22 T cell receptor beta chains below, sequenced in a study of beta chain features in type 1 diabetes. Study results and caveats: TCRB CDR3s were moderately but significantly shorter in Type 1 diabetes patients in all four CD4+ subsets.

Antigens of these TCRs are unknown. Of the isolated RNA, all was reverse transcribed, and so the sequenced material was expressed TCRB transcripts. Sequenced by immunoSEQ multiplex PCR; TCRdb stores in-frame clones only, minus some. The sample shows over 600,000 clones, roughly 12% of them seen only once. Sequences were obtained from naive CD4+ T cells from blood. Receptors were obtained from a man aged 30-40 years with type 1 diabetes.

This clone was observed a few times. The V and J genes are TRBV4-3 and TRBJ1-2; 7 nucleotides line up with TRBD1. Per germline, CDR1 LGHNA and CDR2 YSLEER. V lost 1 base, J lost 4 bases, and 6 bases stayed unmatched. The CDR3 runs 15 residues. The CDR3 spells CASSQGDSLLYGYTF. CDR3 DNA: TGCGCCAGCAGCCAAGGGGACAGCTTACTCTATGGCTACACCTTC.

The rearrangement links TRBV18 to TRBJ1-1, with a weak D call TRBD1 (5 bases). V was shortened by 4 bases and J by 5 bases, with 14 bases between the two germline ends. The CDR3 runs 14 residues. CDR1 and CDR2 from the germline V gene are KGHSH and LQKENI. In DNA form, the CDR3 reads TGTGCCAGCTCACTGGAGGGGCGCGGAACTGAAGCTTTCTTT. Its protein product is CASSLEGRGTEAFF. The full variable domain, rest sourced from reference TRBV18 and TRBJ1-1, is NAGVMQNPRHLVRRRGQEARLRCSPMKGHSHVYWYRQLPEEGLKFMVYLQKENIIDESGMPKERFSAEFPKEGPSILRIQQVVRGDSAAYFCASSLEGRGTEAFFGQGTRLTVV.

V usage is TRBV7-8 and J usage is TRBJ1-2, with D unresolved. The CDR3 contains 12 residues. Germline-derived CDR1 and CDR2 are SGHVS and FQNEAQ. V was trimmed by 5 bases and J by 6 bases, leaving 10 bases between them. CDR3: CASSRTTNGYTF. CDR3 DNA sequence: TGTGCCAGCAGCCGCACCACAAATGGCTACACCTTC.

V usage is TRBV2 and J usage is TRBJ1-4; D is unclear. Trimming stripped 6 bases from V and 8 bases from J, with 10 bases between. Per the germline V gene, CDR1 is SNHLY and CDR2 is FYNNEI. The CDR3 has 12 amino acids. CDR3 sequence reads: CASRDLYEKLFF. As DNA, the CDR3 is TGTGCCAGCAGGGACTTATACGAAAAACTGTTTTTT.

This clone has just a few counts. V is TRBV7-9 and J is TRBJ2-3; TRBD1 or TRBD2 may be the D gene (5 bases each). V was cut by 5 bases and J by 2 bases, with 17 bases left in between. The CDR3 is made up of 16 amino acids. Germline CDR1 and CDR2: SEHNR and FQNEAQ (reference sequence). The CDR3 protein is CASSPGTGSITDTQYF. CDR3 bases: TGTGCCAGCAGCCCCGGGACGGGATCGATCACAGATACGCAGTATTTT. The full variable domain, rest sourced from reference TRBV7-9 and TRBJ2-3, is DTGVSQNPRHKITKRGQNVTFRCDPISEHNRLYWYRQTLGQGPEFLTYFQNEAQLEKSRLLSDRFSAERPKGSFSTLEIQRTEQGDSAMYLCASSPGTGSITDTQYFGPGTRLTVL.

The rearrangement uses TRBV7-2 and TRBJ2-3; D could derive from TRBD1 or TRBD2 (6 bases each). V lost 4 bases to trimming and J lost 5 bases, with 13 bases between them. CDR3 length equals 14 residues. CDR1 and CDR2 from the germline V gene are SGHTA and FQGNSA. The CDR3 nucleotides are TGTGCCAGCAGCTCCACGGGGGCGGGAGATACGCAGTATTTT. Amino acid sequence: CASSSTGAGDTQYF.

This clone has more than one count but fewer than ten. The chain couples TRBV27 to TRBJ2-5; TRBD2 agrees at 8 bases. J was trimmed by 4 bases and V by 10 bases; bases with no gene match: 23. Germline V lookup: CDR1 MNHEY, CDR2 SMNVEV (reference sequence). This CDR3 has 18 amino acids. The CDR3 loop is CATTSPTAGGRVGETQYF. CDR3 coding DNA: TGTGCCACCACCTCGCCTACGGCGGGGGGTCGAGTGGGAGAGACCCAGTACTTC.

This sequence joins TRBV19 and TRBJ1-5; D uncertain. The CDR3 sequence is 15 residues long. Germline loops: CDR1 LNHDA, CDR2 SQIVND (reference sequence). The V gene lost 1 base and the J gene lost 0 bases, with 7 bases spanning the gap. CDR3 sequence: CASSIVVISNQPQHF. The CDR3 DNA reads as TGTGCCAGTAGTATAGTGGTGATTAGCAATCAGCCCCAGCATTTT.

This clone came up a few times. Different DNA sequences within this sample yield the same CDR3. The chain combines TRBV7-2 with TRBJ1-5; D unclear. The V gene's germline CDR1 is SGHTA and CDR2 FQGNSA. The CDR3 has 13 amino acids. The V and J ends lost 5 bases and 4 bases respectively, with 9 bases between them. The CDR3 here is CASSPDGNQPQHF. For the CDR3, the DNA is TGTGCCAGCAGCCCCGATGGGAATCAGCCCCAGCATTTT.

This clone showed up just a few times. V usage is TRBV10-3 and J usage is TRBJ2-2, with 9 bases lining up with TRBD2. J was trimmed by 1 base and V by 8 bases; bases with no gene match: 5. Germline loops: CDR1 ENHRY, CDR2 SYGVKD. The CDR3 runs 15 residues. CDR3: CAISPSGVNTGELFF. Written as DNA, the CDR3 is TGTGCCATCTCCCCTAGCGGGGTGAACACCGGGGAGCTGTTTTTT.

This clone turned up a few times. The chain joins TRBV19 to TRBJ1-5, with D maybe TRBD1 (5 bases). In germline, CDR1 is LNHDA, CDR2 SQIVND (reference sequence). V shed 6 bases and J shed 0 bases, with 12 bases lying between them. The CDR3 sequence is 15 residues long. The CDR3 sequence: CASRLGVNSNQPQHF. CDR3 DNA: TGTGCCAGTAGGCTGGGGGTCAATAGCAATCAGCCCCAGCATTTT. The full variable domain, its missing parts supplied by reference TRBV19 and TRBJ1-5, is DGGITQSPKYLFRKEGQNVTLSCEQNLNHDAMYWYRQDPGQGLRLIYYSQIVNDFQKGDIAEGYSVSREKKESFPLTVTSAQKNPTAFYLCASRLGVNSNQPQHFGDGTRLSIL.

The chain joins TRBV9 to TRBJ1-5, with a weak D call TRBD1 (5 bases). Germline V gene lookup returns CDR1 SGDLS and CDR2 YYNGEE. The CDR3 has 14 amino acids. V shed 4 bases and J shed 6 bases, with 14 bases lying between them. The CDR3 reads CASSPRREGQPQHF. CDR3 nucleotide sequence: TGTGCCAGCAGCCCCCGCAGGGAAGGTCAGCCCCAGCATTTT.

This clone was observed a handful of times. The genes are TRBV5-6 and TRBJ2-5, with D possibly TRBD1 on 6 matching bases. The CDR3 length is 14 residues. Trimming left V 2 bases short and J 4 bases short, with 12 bases between. The germline V gene encodes CDR1 SGHDT and CDR2 YYEEEE. The CDR3 here is CASSLGLGGETQYF. The CDR3 nucleotides read TGTGCCAGCAGCTTAGGGCTAGGGGGAGAGACCCAGTACTTC.

This clone has only a few counts. The chain has TRBV5-1 and TRBJ2-7; TRBD2 agrees at 10 bases. Trimming removed 1 base from V and 3 bases from J; junction bases left unmatched: 7. Germline V CDR1 and CDR2: SGHRS, YFSETQ. The CDR3 consists of 16 residues. The CDR3 loop reads CASSLISGGFLYEQYF. As DNA, the CDR3 is TGCGCCAGCAGCTTGATTAGCGGGGGGTTTCTCTACGAGCAGTACTTC.

The chain combines TRBV28 with TRBJ2-7; TRBD2 aligns across 10 bases. J lost 6 bases, V lost 8 bases, and 13 bases had no gene match. The CDR3 has 15 residues. The germline gives CDR1 MDHEN, CDR2 SYDVKM. CDR3 DNA sequence: TGTGCCAGCCCCCCGGCAGCGGGGGGGCCGGTCGAGCAGTACTTC. Protein: CASPPAAGGPVEQYF.

In the case of this clone: The same CDR3 also results from other DNA sequences found in this sample. The V call is TRBV27, the J call TRBJ2-5, with 9 bases fitting TRBD2. V lost 5 bases to trimming and J lost 2 bases; unmatched junction nucleotides: 6. Germline assignment: CDR1 MNHEY and CDR2 SMNVEV (reference sequence). The CDR3 contains 15 residues. The CDR3 is CASSPRLAGQETQYF. CDR3 bases: TGTGCCAGCAGTCCTCGGCTAGCGGGACAAGAGACCCAGTACTTC.

This clone was found a few times. The chain uses TRBV23-1 and TRBJ1-2; 10 positions match TRBD1. TRBV23-1 carries the ORF label, with uncertain function. The CDR3 sequence is 17 residues long. V lost 8 bases to trimming and J lost 0 bases; unmatched junction nucleotides: 12. CDR3: CASLPGTGDVANYGYTF. For the CDR3, the DNA is TGCGCCAGCCTCCCCGGGACAGGGGACGTAGCTAACTATGGCTACACCTTC.

In this sample, this clone turned up a few times. The chain is built from TRBV18 and TRBJ1-6; 8 bases are shared with TRBD1. V trimming: 3 bases; J trimming: 8 bases; junction bases outside the gene matches: 6. CDR1 is KGHSH, CDR2 LQKENI, per germline. The CDR3 consists of 15 residues. The chain's CDR3 is CASSPSTGGYSPLHF. The CDR3 coding sequence is TGTGCCAGCTCACCTTCAACAGGGGGGTATTCACCCCTCCACTTT.

The genes are TRBV10-3 and TRBJ2-5, with D possibly being TRBD1 (6 bases). The CDR3 is 13 amino acids. Germline V gene lookup returns CDR1 ENHRY and CDR2 SYGVKD. The V end was cut by 6 bases, the J end by 5 bases, with 13 bases between. In nucleotides, the CDR3 is TGTGCCATCAGCGACAGGTTTGGGGAGACCCAGTACTTC. Translated: CAISDRFGETQYF.

V is TRBV19 and J is TRBJ2-2; 10 positions agree with TRBD1. The germline CDR1 and CDR2 sequences are LNHDA and SQIVND (reference sequence). CDR3 length equals 16 residues. The junction had 11 bases not matched to a gene; V was cut back by 8 bases and J by 5 bases. The CDR3 loop is CASGDRGLVGTGELFF. The CDR3 DNA follows: TGTGCCAGTGGGGACAGGGGCCTAGTTGGTACCGGGGAGCTGTTTTTT.

This clone was observed a handful of times. V is TRBV27 and J is TRBJ1-2, with TRBD1 identical over 11 bases. Germline values: CDR1 MNHEY, CDR2 SMNVEV (reference sequence). The CDR3 has 15 amino acids. The V and J ends lost 4 bases and 9 bases, in that order; junction bases with no gene match: 10. The CDR3: CASSSMGQGEGSYTF. CDR3 coding DNA: TGTGCCAGCAGTTCAATGGGACAGGGGGAGGGGAGCTACACCTTC.

The gene calls are TRBV10-3 and TRBJ1-6; 9 bases are a match to TRBD1. CDR1 is ENHRY, CDR2 SYGVKD, per germline. The CDR3 runs 14 residues. V shed 5 bases, J shed 6 bases, and the junction held 2 bases outside the gene matches. The CDR3 DNA reads as TGTGCCATCAGTCAACAGGGGGCTAATTCACCCCTCCACTTT. Its translation is CAISQQGANSPLHF.